This entry features one T cell receptor beta chain sequence. The antigen remains undetermined. Sequenced by immunoSEQ multiplex PCR; TCRdb stores in-frame clones only, minus some. The sample consists of under 150,000 clones, 85% to 90% of them appearing once. Germline values: CDR1 MNHEY, CDR2 SVGAGI. The V gene lost 5 bases and the J gene lost 2 bases, with 13 bases spanning the gap. The CDR3 totals 15 residues. This specimen belongs to a study of cytomegalovirus exposure and HLA in healthy donors. Turning to the study itself: The same platform was used for the 90 to 150 validation repertoires as for the approximately 730 first-cohort repertoires, as reported in a later analysis. Overall study findings and caveats: In vitro data verified three CMV-associated chains as specific for CMV antigens. High sensitivity and specificity were reportedly achieved when the classifier diagnosed cytomegalovirus status.

The donors were part of the validation cohort, which consisted of roughly 110 subjects and was separate from the first cohort of 600 to 850 subjects. This TCR came from a man between 18 and 29 years old in good health and CMV-seropositive. The rearrangement links TRBV6-5 to TRBJ2-1, with D tentatively TRBD1 (6 bases). What was sequenced was PBMCs. The chain's CDR3 is CASSLQGSTYNEQFF. The CDR3 region has the DNA TGTGCCAGCAGTCTACAGGGTTCGACCTACAATGAGCAGTTCTTC.